This TCR beta chain derives from a study of cytomegalovirus exposure and HLA in healthy donors. Study conclusions and caveats: Of the V segments, some could not be distinguished, including TRBV6-2 and TRBV6-3, and were excluded. A later analysis reportedly identified an Asian-associated ancestry cluster as carrying fewer N-insertions than the roughly 700-donor mean.

Germline V gives CDR1 SGHRS, CDR2 YFSETQ. The V end was cut by 8 bases, the J end by 1 base, with 21 bases between. The CDR3 sequence is 16 residues long. The PCR was carried out with 60 Vbeta primers and 13 Jbeta primers. The protocol was immunoSEQ multiplex PCR, while the TCRdb copy is restricted to in-frame clones and leaves out a portion. The repertoire holds some 170,000 clones, with 65% to 80% as singletons. About this clone: Its antigen is still unknown.

This clonotype originated in a man between 18 and 29 years old in good health and CMV-seropositive. The source material was PBMCs. This sequence joins TRBV5-1 and TRBJ1-1; possible D gene TRBD1, 5 bases. The CDR3 protein is CASMGGVGTPNTEAFF. The CDR3 nucleotides read TGCGCCAGTATGGGGGGGGTGGGGACGCCGAACACTGAAGCTTTCTTT. Combining the CDR3 with reference TRBV5-1 and TRBJ1-1 gives the whole variable domain KAGVTQTPRYLIKTRGQQVTLSCSPISGHRSVSWYQQTPGQGLQFLFEYFSETQRNKGNFPGRFSGRQFSNSRSEMNVSTLELGDSALYLCASMGGVGTPNTEAFFGQGTRLTVV.